This TCR beta chain comes out of a study of graft-versus-host responses after intestinal transplantation. Overall study context: Transplantation in recipients was multivisceral, liver-intestinal, or isolated intestinal.

Study-wide points: In patients with graft-donor T cell macrochimerism, allograft graft-versus-host to host-versus-graft clonal ratios were high.

To note about this clone: The antigen remains unidentified.

The CDR3 runs 16 residues. J was trimmed by 0 bases and V by 4 bases; bases with no gene match: 7. Germline-derived CDR1 and CDR2 are MNHNS and SASEGT. TCRdb's copy holds only in-frame clones and misses some; the assay was immunoSEQ multiplex PCR. The repertoire includes 140,000 or so clones, roughly 91% of them detected once, and around 0.19% sits in the top ten. The sequence was obtained from a human donor who received an intestinal transplant. Sequenced here: unstimulated CD4+ T cells sorted from spleen or lymph node cells, sampled before intestinal transplant. V is TRBV6-1 and J is TRBJ2-7; 9 bases are shared with TRBD1. The CDR3 region is CASSVQGAGGSYEQYF. The CDR3 DNA follows: TGTGCCAGCAGTGTACAGGGGGCCGGAGGCTCCTACGAGCAGTACTTC.